This T cell receptor beta chain appears in the sequencing data of a study of T cell responses to AZD1222 COVID-19 vaccine. Study-level results: Donors were largely white British and mainly female; clonal diversity was possibly underestimated.

This CDR3 spans 16 amino acids. J gave up 4 bases and V 6 bases, and 11 bases lay outside the gene matches. Germline assignment: CDR1 MDHEN and CDR2 SYDVKM. Sequenced by immunoSEQ multiplex PCR; TCRdb stores in-frame clones only, minus some. There are roughly 87,000 clones in the sample; 89% occur only once, and about 6.1% lies in the top ten. Remarks on this clone: Its antigen is not identified.

The source is an adult who received the AZD1222 COVID-19 vaccine. The V gene is TRBV28, the J gene TRBJ1-5; 8 bases map to TRBD1. The specimen was peripheral blood, collected 28 days after the second AZD1222 dose. CDR3 region: CASSSDRGIRNQPQHF. DNA for the CDR3: TGTGCCAGCAGCTCCGACAGGGGCATAAGAAATCAGCCCCAGCATTTT.